What follows are 8 T cell receptor beta chains derived from one specimen sequenced in a study of vaccination and CD4 T cells after COVID-19. Sequencing of cultured CD4+ T cell DNA used the Oncomine TCR Beta short-read assay. TCRdb analysed the PCR reads with MiXCR anew, one entry per CDR3 protein. The data hold approximately 7,000 distinct CDR3 sequences, with less than 35% observed a single time. These receptors' targets are unknown. Treatment indicated: approximately 9-day PBMC culture with coronavirus spike peptide pools or control peptides (ViraFEST assay). The unexposed donor's CD4+ T cells were collected before the COVID-19 pandemic (2011-2018). The sequenced sample consisted of CD4+ T cells from blood, cultured in vitro. All receptors derive from a human donor in good health.

V gene TRBV9 combines with J gene TRBJ2-3; 9 bases map to TRBD2. After removal of 0 bases from V and 9 bases from J, the junction contained 11 bases not matched to a gene. The CDR3 consists of 16 residues. The V gene's germline CDR1 is SGDLS and CDR2 YYNGEE. The CDR3 nucleotides are TGTGCCAGCAGCGTAGAGGATAGCGGGAGCGGAGCCACGCAGTATTTT. Its translation: CASSVEDSGSGATQYF. The whole variable domain, remainder taken from reference TRBV9 and TRBJ2-3, is DSGVTQTPKHLITATGQRVTLRCSPRSGDLSVYWYQQSLDQGLQFLIQYYNGEERAKGNILERFSAQQFPDLHSELNLSSLELGDSALYFCASSVEDSGSGATQYFGPGTRLTVL.

The chain is built from TRBV7-9 and TRBJ1-2; a weak D match, TRBD1 (5 bases). Trimming left V 3 bases short and J 7 bases short, with 15 bases between. CDR3 length: 14 residues. From germline, CDR1 is SEHNR and CDR2 FQNEAQ (reference sequence). The CDR3 sequence is CASSLGEAGGGYTF. The DNA for the CDR3 is TGTGCCAGCAGCTTGGGGGAAGCTGGCGGTGGCTACACCTTC.

This clonotype was counted a few times. The V and J genes are TRBV6-5 and TRBJ1-6; D remains ambiguous. The CDR3 has 17 residues. Germline V lookup: CDR1 MNHEY, CDR2 SVGAGI. Trimming shortened V by 0 bases and J by 0 bases, and 9 bases separated the two germline ends. The CDR3, as DNA: TGTGCCAGCAGTTACTCCCAAATCAGCTCCTATAATTCACCCCTCCACTTT. Protein sequence: CASSYSQISSYNSPLHF.

This chain links TRBV30 with TRBJ2-1; 13 positions agree with TRBD2. This CDR3 is built from 15 residues. Germline CDR1 is GTSNPN and CDR2 is SVGIG (reference sequence). V dropped 0 bases and J dropped 7; count of bases not matched to a gene: 3. Here the CDR3 DNA reads TGTGCCTGGAGTGTACTAGCGGGGGGGCCAAATGAGCAGTTCTTC. It codes for CAWSVLAGGPNEQFF.

As DNA, the CDR3 is TGTGCCAGCAGCTTAGCAGGCCGACCCATGCAGTTCTTC. Amino acid sequence: CASSLAGRPMQFF. This chain uses TRBV7-9 with TRBJ2-1, with no clear D. The CDR3 extends over 13 amino acids. V was trimmed by 0 bases and J by 12 bases, leaving 12 bases between them. The germline V gene encodes CDR1 SEHNR and CDR2 FQNEAQ (reference sequence). The full variable domain, with the rest looked up from reference TRBV7-9 and TRBJ2-1, is DTGVSQNPRHKITKRGQNVTFRCDPISEHNRLYWYRQTLGQGPEFLTYFQNEAQLEKSRLLSDRFSAERPKGSFSTLEIQRTEQGDSAMYLCASSLAGRPMQFFGPGTRLTVL.

This chain connects TRBV28 to TRBJ1-2; D remains ambiguous. The CDR3 is made up of 12 amino acids. V was cut by 3 bases and J by 4 bases, with 6 bases left in between. Germline V gene sequence: CDR1 MDHEN, CDR2 SYDVKM. CDR3 nucleotides: TGTGCCAGCAGTTTGAGAGCCTATGGCTACACCTTC. Protein: CASSLRAYGYTF.

The count of this clonotype is one. The DNA for the CDR3 is TGCAGCGTTTTTGACAGGAACACCGGGGAGCTGTTTTTT. This sequence encodes CSVFDRNTGELFF. This sequence joins TRBV29-1 and TRBJ2-2; perhaps TRBD1 as D (5 bases). The germline V gene encodes CDR1 SQVTM and CDR2 ANQGSEA. Trimming took 5 bases from V and 1 from J, leaving 8 bases between them. The CDR3 runs to 13 residues.

The genes are TRBV5-1 and TRBJ1-2; a possible D gene is TRBD1 (6 bases). There are 14 residues in the CDR3. Germline lookup yields CDR1 SGHRS and CDR2 YFSETQ. V was trimmed by 4 bases and J by 3 bases, leaving 13 bases between them. CDR3 residues: CASSPDSGYYGYTF. DNA for the CDR3: TGCGCCAGCAGCCCGGACAGCGGATACTATGGCTACACCTTC. The variable domain in full, completed from reference TRBV5-1 and TRBJ1-2, reads KAGVTQTPRYLIKTRGQQVTLSCSPISGHRSVSWYQQTPGQGLQFLFEYFSETQRNKGNFPGRFSGRQFSNSRSEMNVSTLELGDSALYLCASSPDSGYYGYTFGSGTRLTVV.